This T cell receptor beta chain was documented in a study of OX40 agonist ivuxolimab in advanced cancers. As for the study in general: Patients were dosed with the agonistic anti-OX40 (CD134) antibody ivuxolimab. Prior checkpoint blockade (anti-PD-1, anti-PD-L1 or anti-CTLA-4) was permitted; over 30% had it.

To note about this clone: Its antigen remains unknown.

This CDR3 comprises 14 residues. The germline CDR1 and CDR2 sequences are SGHAT and FQNNGV. The V end lost 1 base, the J end lost 4 bases, and 10 bases lay between the germline ends. Study-level results: In a subset of nonresponders, normalized T-cell clonal expansion was also low.

TCRdb's table, derived via immunoSEQ multiplex PCR, lists solely in-frame clones and lacks some. In the table there are some 80,000 clones, more than 75% of which are singletons. The chain couples TRBV11-2 to TRBJ1-2, with D hard to call. Sample: CD4+ or CD8+ T cells sorted from blood, taken in a trial of the OX40 agonist ivuxolimab. This clonotype was obtained from an adult with an advanced solid tumor such as melanoma, head and neck, liver or kidney cancer. The CDR3 region has the DNA TGTGCCAGCAGCTTAGGCAACGGAGCCTATGGCTACACCTTC. It is translated as CASSLGNGAYGYTF.